The rows below give T cell receptor beta chains drawn from one sample of a study of T cells after yellow fever vaccination. TCRdb reprocessed the 5' RACE reads with MiXCR, giving one entry per CDR3 protein. The table shows about 58,000 distinct CDR3 sequences, with around 6.9% occurring only once. The starting material was CD8+ T cells sorted from PBMCs, obtained on the day of the first yellow fever vaccination. All receptors come from a man aged 18 to 30 who received the YFV17D yellow fever vaccine. Both conserved end residues are part of each CDR3. A D gene is named only where the DNA matches it firmly. Where a row states a size, it is once, few, many or the class of an expanded clone; other rows omit it.

size	D	V	J	CDR3	DNA
NA	TRBD1	TRBV7-9	TRBJ2-7	CASSPGTVYEQYF	TGTGCCAGCAGCCCCGGGACAGTTTACGAGCAGTACTTC
NA	NA	TRBV19	TRBJ1-3	CASSMKVGTWPGNTIYF	TGTGCCAGTAGTATGAAGGTGGGGACATGGCCTGGAAACACCATATATTTT
NA	NA	TRBV20-1	TRBJ2-1	CSAAVFYNEQFF	TGCAGTGCTGCCGTATTCTACAATGAGCAGTTCTTC
many	NA	TRBV7-8	TRBJ2-7	CASSLGSWGEQYF	TGTGCCAGCAGCTTAGGATCGTGGGGCGAGCAGTACTTC
many	NA	TRBV4-2	TRBJ2-1	CASSRPYTTGAASNEQFF	TGTGCCAGCAGCCGGCCCTATACAACAGGAGCCGCTAGTAATGAGCAGTTCTTC
many	TRBD2	TRBV4-1	TRBJ2-3	CASSQLIAGGTDTQYF	TGCGCCAGCAGCCAATTGATAGCGGGGGGCACAGATACGCAGTATTTT
many	TRBD2	TRBV5-1	TRBJ2-1	CASQPTSGAANEQFF	TGCGCCAGCCAACCGACTAGCGGGGCGGCCAATGAGCAGTTCTTC
many	NA	TRBV4-1	TRBJ2-1	CASSPTWIEARHEQFF	TGCGCCAGCAGCCCGACATGGATCGAGGCCCGGCATGAGCAGTTCTTC
many	TRBD2	TRBV27	TRBJ2-1	CASSLPSGGEQFF	TGTGCCAGCAGTTTGCCTAGCGGGGGGGAGCAGTTCTTC
many	NA	TRBV20-1	TRBJ2-4	CSARDLIGKNIQYF	TGCAGTGCTAGAGATCTGATAGGAAAAAACATTCAGTACTTC
many	TRBD1	TRBV5-6	TRBJ2-1	CASSAGQGAVEQFF	TGTGCCAGCAGCGCGGGACAGGGGGCAGTCGAGCAGTTCTTC
many	NA	TRBV18	TRBJ2-1	CASSRGDRPNEQFF	TGTGCCAGCTCACGGGGGGACAGACCCAATGAGCAGTTCTTC
many	NA	TRBV21-1	TRBJ2-3	CASSPRQGQGTDTQYF	TGTGCCAGCAGCCCCCGACAGGGACAGGGAACAGATACGCAGTATTTT
many	NA	TRBV7-9	TRBJ2-7	CASTLAQQPIEQYF	TGTGCCAGCACATTGGCCCAGCAACCAATCGAGCAGTACTTC
few	NA	TRBV5-8	TRBJ1-1	CASSRRVSYTEAFF	TGTGCCAGCAGCCGCAGGGTCTCGTACACTGAAGCTTTCTTT
many	NA	TRBV29-1	TRBJ2-1	CSGLVLNEQFF	TGCAGCGGACTAGTACTCAATGAGCAGTTCTTC
NA	NA	TRBV5-1	TRBJ2-2	CASSLGLGGPNTGELFF	TGCGCCAGCAGCTTGGGACTCGGGGGGCCGAACACCGGGGAGCTGTTTTTT
few	NA	TRBV29-1	TRBJ2-3	CSVPRGDTQYF	TGCAGCGTTCCAAGGGGAGATACGCAGTATTTT
many	NA	TRBV4-1	TRBJ1-3	CASSGRAGNTIYF	TGCGCCAGCAGTGGGAGGGCTGGAAACACCATATATTTT
NA	NA	TRBV10-3	TRBJ2-2	CAISESGPGRELFF	TGTGCCATCAGTGAGTCGGGACCTGGCCGGGAGCTGTTTTTT
NA	TRBD1	TRBV7-9	TRBJ1-1	CASNNGQGTEAFF	TGTGCCAGCAACAACGGACAGGGGACTGAAGCTTTCTTT
many	NA	TRBV4-1	TRBJ2-2	CASSQPARNTGELFF	TGCGCCAGCAGCCAACCCGCCAGGAACACCGGGGAGCTGTTTTTT
many	NA	TRBV7-9	TRBJ1-3	CASSLNPRVSSGNTIYF	TGTGCCAGCAGCTTAAACCCCCGAGTGAGCTCTGGAAACACCATATATTTT
few	NA	TRBV29-1	TRBJ1-2	CSHPWGADGYTF	TGCAGCCACCCGTGGGGGGCCGATGGCTACACCTTC
medium-sized	NA	TRBV24-1	TRBJ2-1	CATRGRNVSSYNEQFF	TGTGCCACCCGGGGCCGGAATGTTAGCTCCTACAATGAGCAGTTCTTC
NA	TRBD1	TRBV12-3/TRBV12-4	TRBJ1-5	CASSYRGPLNQPQHF	TGTGCCAGCAGTTACAGGGGGCCCCTAAATCAGCCCCAGCATTTT
many	TRBD2	TRBV4-1	TRBJ2-3	CASSQAGGPETQYF	TGCGCCAGCAGCCAGGCGGGGGGGCCGGAAACGCAGTATTTT
NA	NA	TRBV5-1	TRBJ1-1	CASSYVVGVRYTEAFF	TGCGCCAGCAGCTACGTGGTTGGAGTGCGGTACACTGAAGCTTTCTTT
NA	TRBD2	TRBV4-1	TRBJ2-1	CASSQLAGGGLEFF	TGCGCCAGCAGCCAACTGGCCGGCGGGGGGCTTGAGTTCTTC
few	TRBD2	TRBV5-1	TRBJ2-5	CASSPRRGVVETQYF	TGCGCCAGCAGCCCCCGCCGGGGGGTTGTAGAGACCCAGTACTTC
NA	NA	TRBV4-3	TRBJ2-6	CASSQGNSPSGANVLTF	TGCGCCAGCAGCCAAGGCAACAGTCCCTCTGGGGCCAACGTCCTGACTTTC
many	TRBD2	TRBV7-9	TRBJ2-1	CASSQTLAGGWHNEQFF	TGTGCCAGCAGCCAAACCCTAGCGGGGGGCTGGCACAATGAGCAGTTCTTC
many	NA	TRBV12-3/TRBV12-4	TRBJ2-7	CASSLFREQYF	TGTGCCAGCAGTTTATTCCGCGAGCAGTACTTC
many	NA	TRBV3-1	TRBJ2-3	CASTPRPGGVRGDTQYF	TGTGCCAGCACCCCCCGGCCTGGCGGGGTTCGTGGAGATACGCAGTATTTT
NA	TRBD2	TRBV12-3/TRBV12-4	TRBJ2-7	CASSRGGYEQYF	TGTGCCAGCAGCCGGGGGGGGTACGAGCAGTACTTC
few	NA	TRBV15	TRBJ1-1	CATSRGSGALNTEAFF	TGTGCCACCAGCAGAGGGTCGGGGGCCTTGAACACTGAAGCTTTCTTT
many	NA	TRBV7-6	TRBJ2-3	CASSLLGIGRDTQYF	TGTGCCAGCAGCCTACTCGGTATCGGGAGAGATACGCAGTATTTT
few	TRBD2	TRBV3-1	TRBJ2-5	CASSQETRGDQETQYF	TGTGCCAGCAGCCAAGAAACGCGGGGGGACCAAGAGACCCAGTACTTC
NA	NA	TRBV28	TRBJ1-5	CASTEGGWQPQHF	TGTGCCAGCACCGAGGGAGGGTGGCAGCCCCAGCATTTT
NA	NA	TRBV24-1	TRBJ2-5	CATSDTPRWGMGETQYF	TGTGCCACCAGTGATACCCCTCGGTGGGGGATGGGAGAGACCCAGTACTTC